Listed below are T cell receptor beta chains from one sample, sequenced in a study of T cells in Graves' hyperthyroidism and ophthalmopathy. MiXCR was run by TCRdb on the multiplex PCR reads, yielding one entry per CDR3 protein. The sample holds hundreds of thousands of distinct CDR3 sequences, 45% seen once. The specimen sequenced was peripheral blood or thyroid tissue (not recorded which). The receptors come from an adult man with Graves' disease, either hyperthyroidism or ophthalmopathy (not recorded which). Each CDR3 is given with its conserved first and last residue. D genes are given only for firm matches. Not every row has a clone size; where given, it reads once, few, many or a size class.

len: 16; j_gene: TRBJ1-2; d_gene: NA; v_gene: TRBV4-3; abundance: few; CDR3aa: CASSQDRAVPNYGYTF; CDR3nt: TGCGCCAGCAGCCAAGATAGGGCGGTTCCAAACTATGGCTACACCTTC
len: 14; j_gene: TRBJ1-1; d_gene: NA; v_gene: TRBV6-5; abundance: many; CDR3aa: CASSTKTRNTEAFF; CDR3nt: TGTGCCAGCAGCACCAAGACAAGGAACACTGAAGCTTTCTTT
len: 13; j_gene: TRBJ1-1; d_gene: NA; v_gene: TRBV12-3/TRBV12-4; abundance: NA; CDR3aa: CASSLMGTGEAFF; CDR3nt: TGTGCCAGCAGTTTGATGGGTACAGGTGAAGCTTTCTTT
len: 14; j_gene: TRBJ2-7; d_gene: NA; v_gene: TRBV6-1; abundance: few; CDR3aa: CASSEAGTEYEQYF; CDR3nt: TGTGCCAGCAGTGAAGCTGGGACTGAATACGAGCAGTACTTC
len: 13; j_gene: TRBJ1-4; d_gene: TRBD1; v_gene: TRBV20-1; abundance: many; CDR3aa: CSAWTGGNEKLFF; CDR3nt: TGCAGTGCATGGACAGGGGGTAATGAAAAACTGTTTTTT
len: 16; j_gene: TRBJ1-6; d_gene: NA; v_gene: TRBV7-2; abundance: NA; CDR3aa: CASSWGGGGYNSPLHF; CDR3nt: TGTGCCAGCAGCTGGGGAGGGGGTGGCTATAATTCACCCCTCCACTTT
len: 14; j_gene: TRBJ1-5; d_gene: NA; v_gene: TRBV12-3/TRBV12-4; abundance: few; CDR3aa: CASSQGMSNQPQHF; CDR3nt: TGTGCCAGCAGTCAGGGAATGAGCAATCAGCCCCAGCATTTT
len: 12; j_gene: TRBJ2-7; d_gene: TRBD1; v_gene: TRBV7-9; abundance: many; CDR3aa: CASSLEPGQEYF; CDR3nt: TGTGCCAGCAGCCTAGAGCCGGGACAGGAGTACTTC
len: 16; j_gene: TRBJ2-7; d_gene: TRBD1; v_gene: TRBV13; abundance: NA; CDR3aa: CASSLGLGDRSYEQYF; CDR3nt: TGTGCCAGCAGCTTAGGCCTGGGGGACAGGTCCTACGAGCAGTACTTC
len: 14; j_gene: TRBJ2-7; d_gene: NA; v_gene: TRBV7-6; abundance: many; CDR3aa: CASSQESGPYEQYF; CDR3nt: TGTGCCAGCAGCCAGGAGTCAGGGCCCTACGAGCAGTACTTC
len: 14; j_gene: TRBJ1-1; d_gene: NA; v_gene: TRBV2; abundance: many; CDR3aa: CASSLWGTNTEAFF; CDR3nt: TGTGCCAGCAGCTTGTGGGGAACGAACACTGAAGCTTTCTTT
len: 15; j_gene: TRBJ2-5; d_gene: NA; v_gene: TRBV7-9; abundance: few; CDR3aa: CASSRSRGKVETQYF; CDR3nt: TGTGCCAGCAGCCGCTCCCGGGGGAAGGTTGAGACCCAGTACTTC
len: 13; j_gene: TRBJ1-1; d_gene: NA; v_gene: TRBV9; abundance: many; CDR3aa: CASSVDANTEAFF; CDR3nt: TGTGCCAGCAGCGTGGACGCGAACACTGAAGCTTTCTTT
len: 17; j_gene: TRBJ2-5; d_gene: NA; v_gene: TRBV9; abundance: once; CDR3aa: CASSVGAGRFTGETQYF; CDR3nt: TGTGCCAGCAGCGTAGGTGCAGGGCGCTTCACCGGGGAGACCCAGTACTTC
len: 15; j_gene: TRBJ1-1; d_gene: TRBD1; v_gene: TRBV25-1; abundance: many; CDR3aa: CASSAPRTGGTEAFF; CDR3nt: TGTGCCAGCAGTGCCCCCCGGACAGGGGGGACTGAAGCTTTCTTT
len: 15; j_gene: TRBJ1-3; d_gene: TRBD1; v_gene: TRBV9; abundance: NA; CDR3aa: CASSATGRAGNTIYF; CDR3nt: TGTGCCAGCAGCGCGACAGGGAGGGCCGGAAACACCATATATTTT
len: 13; j_gene: TRBJ1-2; d_gene: NA; v_gene: TRBV7-6; abundance: NA; CDR3aa: CASSPDMGNGYTF; CDR3nt: TGTGCCAGCAGCCCCGATATGGGAAATGGCTACACCTTC
len: 13; j_gene: TRBJ1-2; d_gene: TRBD1; v_gene: TRBV29-1; abundance: NA; CDR3aa: CSQTGQAHYGYTF; CDR3nt: TGCAGCCAAACAGGACAGGCCCACTATGGCTACACCTTC
len: 17; j_gene: TRBJ2-5; d_gene: TRBD2; v_gene: TRBV15; abundance: NA; CDR3aa: CATSRRTSGRAGETQYF; CDR3nt: TGTGCCACCAGCAGAAGGACTAGCGGGAGGGCCGGGGAGACCCAGTACTTC
len: 16; j_gene: TRBJ2-7; d_gene: NA; v_gene: TRBV29-1; abundance: few; CDR3aa: CSVEDPKGRGSYEQYF; CDR3nt: TGCAGCGTTGAAGATCCGAAGGGAAGAGGCTCCTACGAGCAGTACTTC
len: 13; j_gene: TRBJ1-2; d_gene: NA; v_gene: TRBV9; abundance: many; CDR3aa: CASSVDGVYGYTF; CDR3nt: TGTGCCAGCAGCGTAGACGGCGTCTATGGCTACACCTTC
len: 18; j_gene: TRBJ2-6; d_gene: NA; v_gene: TRBV15; abundance: NA; CDR3aa: CATSRGRGLGSGANVLTF; CDR3nt: TGTGCCACCAGCAGAGGTCGGGGGTTAGGTTCTGGGGCCAACGTCCTGACTTTC
len: 14; j_gene: TRBJ2-5; d_gene: NA; v_gene: TRBV9; abundance: NA; CDR3aa: CASSQGGVQETQYF; CDR3nt: TGTGCCAGCAGCCAGGGCGGGGTTCAAGAGACCCAGTACTTC
len: 15; j_gene: TRBJ1-1; d_gene: NA; v_gene: TRBV7-9; abundance: many; CDR3aa: CASSPHGLQNTEAFF; CDR3nt: TGTGCCAGCAGTCCCCACGGACTCCAGAACACTGAAGCTTTCTTT
len: 15; j_gene: TRBJ2-5; d_gene: NA; v_gene: TRBV25-1; abundance: many; CDR3aa: CASSPVGGLGETQYF; CDR3nt: TGTGCCAGCAGTCCGGTCGGGGGGCTGGGGGAGACCCAGTACTTC
len: 15; j_gene: TRBJ1-5; d_gene: TRBD1; v_gene: TRBV7-9; abundance: few; CDR3aa: CASSEGQGAFQPQHF; CDR3nt: TGTGCCAGCAGCGAAGGACAGGGGGCTTTTCAGCCCCAGCATTTT
len: 16; j_gene: TRBJ2-2; d_gene: TRBD2; v_gene: TRBV7-3; abundance: NA; CDR3aa: CRRGVAGNSNTGELFF; CDR3nt: TGCAGGAGGGGTGTAGCGGGAAACTCGAACACCGGGGAGCTGTTTTTT
len: 20; j_gene: TRBJ1-1; d_gene: NA; v_gene: TRBV25-1; abundance: NA; CDR3aa: CASSPPRWTAVVDLNTEAFF; CDR3nt: TGTGCCAGCAGTCCACCCCGTTGGACAGCCGTGGTTGACCTGAACACTGAAGCTTTCTTT
len: 12; j_gene: TRBJ1-2; d_gene: NA; v_gene: TRBV10-3; abundance: many; CDR3aa: CAILGDGYGYTF; CDR3nt: TGTGCCATCTTGGGGGACGGGTATGGCTACACCTTC
len: 19; j_gene: TRBJ1-6; d_gene: NA; v_gene: TRBV7-1; abundance: NA; CDR3aa: CASSRDSARGNHPDSPLHF; CDR3nt: TGTGCCAGCAGCCGTGACAGTGCTAGAGGGAATCATCCCGATTCACCCCTCCACTTT
len: 14; j_gene: TRBJ2-5; d_gene: NA; v_gene: TRBV7-2; abundance: many; CDR3aa: CASSLRTPSETQYF; CDR3nt: TGTGCCAGCAGCCTCAGGACTCCGTCAGAGACCCAGTACTTC
len: 15; j_gene: TRBJ2-7; d_gene: NA; v_gene: TRBV14; abundance: NA; CDR3aa: CASSQWGHKPYEQYF; CDR3nt: TGTGCCAGCAGCCAGTGGGGGCACAAACCCTACGAGCAGTACTTC
len: 15; j_gene: TRBJ1-2; d_gene: TRBD1; v_gene: TRBV7-2; abundance: NA; CDR3aa: CASSLSRQGRYGYTF; CDR3nt: TGTGCCAGCAGTTTATCGCGACAGGGGCGCTATGGCTACACCTTC
len: 13; j_gene: TRBJ2-7; d_gene: NA; v_gene: TRBV29-1; abundance: many; CDR3aa: CSVGGLRSYEQYF; CDR3nt: TGCAGCGTCGGGGGACTCCGCTCCTACGAGCAGTACTTC
len: 13; j_gene: TRBJ2-2; d_gene: NA; v_gene: TRBV7-9; abundance: NA; CDR3aa: CASINTNTGELFF; CDR3nt: TGTGCCAGTATTAACACGAACACCGGGGAGCTGTTTTTT
len: 16; j_gene: TRBJ1-4; d_gene: TRBD1; v_gene: TRBV7-9; abundance: NA; CDR3aa: CASSLGDRGRGEKLFF; CDR3nt: TGTGCCAGCAGCTTGGGGGACAGGGGGCGCGGCGAAAAACTGTTTTTT
len: 13; j_gene: TRBJ2-7; d_gene: NA; v_gene: TRBV25-1; abundance: NA; CDR3aa: CASLNTGSYEQYF; CDR3nt: TGTGCCAGCTTGAATACGGGGTCCTACGAGCAGTACTTC
len: 13; j_gene: TRBJ2-5; d_gene: NA; v_gene: TRBV2; abundance: many; CDR3aa: CASSEATWGEQYF; CDR3nt: TGTGCCAGCAGTGAAGCGACTTGGGGTGAGCAGTACTTC
len: 14; j_gene: TRBJ2-5; d_gene: TRBD2; v_gene: TRBV29-1; abundance: many; CDR3aa: CSVEKGLKQETQYF; CDR3nt: TGCAGCGTTGAGAAGGGACTAAAGCAAGAGACCCAGTACTTC
len: 14; j_gene: TRBJ2-7; d_gene: NA; v_gene: TRBV7-9; abundance: NA; CDR3aa: CASSSRVGSNEQYF; CDR3nt: TGTGCCAGCAGCTCCAGGGTGGGGTCAAACGAGCAGTACTTC
len: 14; j_gene: TRBJ2-7; d_gene: TRBD1; v_gene: TRBV24-1; abundance: many; CDR3aa: CATQRDRGSYEQYF; CDR3nt: TGTGCCACTCAGCGGGACAGGGGCTCCTACGAGCAGTACTTC
len: 12; j_gene: TRBJ1-2; d_gene: NA; v_gene: TRBV7-9; abundance: medium-sized; CDR3aa: CASSEGEYGYTF; CDR3nt: TGTGCCAGCAGCGAAGGGGAATATGGCTACACCTTC
len: 12; j_gene: TRBJ2-7; d_gene: TRBD1; v_gene: TRBV27; abundance: few; CDR3aa: CASSSRQGAQYF; CDR3nt: TGTGCCAGCAGTTCCCGACAGGGGGCGCAGTACTTC
len: 13; j_gene: TRBJ1-1; d_gene: NA; v_gene: TRBV25-1; abundance: many; CDR3aa: CASKELWNTEAFF; CDR3nt: TGTGCCAGCAAAGAATTGTGGAACACTGAAGCTTTCTTT
len: 13; j_gene: TRBJ1-6; d_gene: NA; v_gene: TRBV2; abundance: NA; CDR3aa: CASSTGNNSPLHF; CDR3nt: TGTGCCAGCAGTACGGGGAATAATTCACCCCTCCACTTT
len: 18; j_gene: TRBJ1-5; d_gene: NA; v_gene: TRBV24-1; abundance: NA; CDR3aa: CATSPGRGLSGSNQPQHF; CDR3nt: TGTGCCACCAGTCCGGGACGGGGTTTGTCGGGTAGCAATCAGCCCCAGCATTTT
len: 12; j_gene: TRBJ1-6; d_gene: NA; v_gene: TRBV2; abundance: NA; CDR3aa: CASLFERSPLHF; CDR3nt: TGTGCCAGCTTATTCGAGCGGTCACCCCTCCACTTT
len: 16; j_gene: TRBJ2-7; d_gene: TRBD1; v_gene: TRBV5-1; abundance: few; CDR3aa: CASSSHRGNLLYEQYF; CDR3nt: TGCGCCAGCAGCTCTCACAGGGGTAATCTCCTCTACGAGCAGTACTTC
len: 13; j_gene: TRBJ1-5; d_gene: NA; v_gene: TRBV7-2; abundance: NA; CDR3aa: CASSWRTGGYEHF; CDR3nt: TGTGCCAGCAGCTGGAGGACGGGAGGCTACGAGCATTTT
len: 12; j_gene: TRBJ1-2; d_gene: NA; v_gene: TRBV29-1; abundance: many; CDR3aa: CSVERSNYGYTF; CDR3nt: TGCAGCGTTGAAAGAAGTAACTATGGCTACACCTTC
len: 10; j_gene: TRBJ2-2; d_gene: NA; v_gene: TRBV2; abundance: many; CDR3aa: CASGRGELFF; CDR3nt: TGTGCCAGCGGGCGCGGGGAGCTGTTTTTT
len: 17; j_gene: TRBJ2-7; d_gene: TRBD2; v_gene: TRBV10-3; abundance: NA; CDR3aa: CAISESTASGIDYEQYF; CDR3nt: TGTGCCATCAGTGAGTCGACTGCTAGCGGGATCGACTACGAGCAGTACTTC